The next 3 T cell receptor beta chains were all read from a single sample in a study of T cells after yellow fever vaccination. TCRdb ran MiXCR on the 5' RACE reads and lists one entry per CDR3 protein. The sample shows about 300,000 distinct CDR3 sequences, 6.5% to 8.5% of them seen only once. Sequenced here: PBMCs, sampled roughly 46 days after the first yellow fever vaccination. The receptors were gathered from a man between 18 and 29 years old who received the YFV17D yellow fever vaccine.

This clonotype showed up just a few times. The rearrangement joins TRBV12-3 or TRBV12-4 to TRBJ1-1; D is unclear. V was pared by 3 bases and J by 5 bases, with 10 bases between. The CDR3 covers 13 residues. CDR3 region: CASSFEMATEAFF. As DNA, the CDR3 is TGTGCCAGCAGTTTTGAGATGGCGACTGAAGCTTTCTTT.

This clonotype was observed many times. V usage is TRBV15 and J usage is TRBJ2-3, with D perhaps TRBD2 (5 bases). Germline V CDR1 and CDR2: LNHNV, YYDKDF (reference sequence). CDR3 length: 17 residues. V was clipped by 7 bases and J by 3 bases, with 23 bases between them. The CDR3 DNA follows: TGTGCCACCAAACCGACGACTCGGGGAGTCAGGACAGATACGCAGTATTTT. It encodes CATKPTTRGVRTDTQYF.

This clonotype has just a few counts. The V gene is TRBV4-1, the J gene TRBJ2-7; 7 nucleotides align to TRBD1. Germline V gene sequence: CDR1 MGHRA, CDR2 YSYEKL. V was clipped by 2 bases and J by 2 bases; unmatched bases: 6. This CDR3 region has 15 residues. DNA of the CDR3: TGCGCCAGCAGCCAAACGACAGGGATCGCCTACGAGCAGTACTTC. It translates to CASSQTTGIAYEQYF.